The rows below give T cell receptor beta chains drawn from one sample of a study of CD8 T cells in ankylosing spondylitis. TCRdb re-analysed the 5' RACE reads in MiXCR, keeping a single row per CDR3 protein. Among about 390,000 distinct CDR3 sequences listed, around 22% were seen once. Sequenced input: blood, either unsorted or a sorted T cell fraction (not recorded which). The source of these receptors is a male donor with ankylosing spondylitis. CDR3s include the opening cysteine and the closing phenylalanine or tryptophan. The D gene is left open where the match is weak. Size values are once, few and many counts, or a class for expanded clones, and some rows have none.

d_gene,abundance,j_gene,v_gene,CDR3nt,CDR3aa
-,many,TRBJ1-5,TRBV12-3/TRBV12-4,TGTGCCACCAGGTGGGGGTCAGGCAATCAGCCCCAGCATTTT,CATRWGSGNQPQHF
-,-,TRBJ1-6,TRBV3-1,TGTGCCAGCAGCCAAGCGGGGTCACCCCTCCACTTT,CASSQAGSPLHF
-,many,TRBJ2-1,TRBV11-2,TGTGCCAGCAGCTTTACGACATCAAGCTCCTACAATGAGCAGTTCTTC,CASSFTTSSSYNEQFF
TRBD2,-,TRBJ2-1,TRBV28,TGTGCCAGCAGTACCGTAGCGGGAGGGAACGATGAGCAGTTCTTC,CASSTVAGGNDEQFF
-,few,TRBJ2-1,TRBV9,TGTGCCAGCAGCGTAGGAACAGGGCCCTACAATGAGCAGTTCTTC,CASSVGTGPYNEQFF
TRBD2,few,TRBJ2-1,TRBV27,TGTGCCAGCAGTTTATCACGGGGGGGGTCTAGCACCGATGAGCAGTTCTTC,CASSLSRGGSSTDEQFF
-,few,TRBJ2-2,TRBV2,TGTGCCAGCAGTTGGACAGACCCGAACACCGGGGAGCTGTTTTTT,CASSWTDPNTGELFF
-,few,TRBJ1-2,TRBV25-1,TGTGCCAGCGTGGACGGGTTGGGGGGCGCGATCGCTGGCTACACCTTC,CASVDGLGGAIAGYTF
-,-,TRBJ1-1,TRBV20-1,TGCAGTGCTAGATCGGGGACTGAAGCTTTCTTT,CSARSGTEAFF
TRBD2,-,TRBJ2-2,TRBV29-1,TGCAGCGTCCTGGACCCTACTAGCGGCCCCAAGCCCGGGGAGCTGTTTTTT,CSVLDPTSGPKPGELFF
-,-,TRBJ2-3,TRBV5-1,TGCGCCAGCAGCTTGCCGGGGCCCACAGATACGCAGTATTTT,CASSLPGPTDTQYF
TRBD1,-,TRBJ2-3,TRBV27,TGTGCCAGCACGCTACGGGGCAGGGGGACAGATACGCAGTATTTT,CASTLRGRGTDTQYF
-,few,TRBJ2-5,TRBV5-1,TGCGCCAGCAGCATAGGGACCCAAGAGACCCAGTACTTC,CASSIGTQETQYF
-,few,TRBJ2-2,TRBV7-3,TGTGCCAGCAGCTTATCATACACTATGAACACCGGGGAGCTGTTTTTT,CASSLSYTMNTGELFF
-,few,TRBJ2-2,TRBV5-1,TGCGCCAGCAGTTCTATTGACACCGGGGAGCTGTTTTTT,CASSSIDTGELFF
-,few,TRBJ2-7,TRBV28,TGTGCCAGCACTAGGGAAGGGATCTCCTACGAGCAGTACTTC,CASTREGISYEQYF
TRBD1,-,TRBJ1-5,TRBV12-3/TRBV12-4,TGTGCCAGCAGCACCGCCGGGACAGGGGACTATCAGCCCCAGCATTTT,CASSTAGTGDYQPQHF
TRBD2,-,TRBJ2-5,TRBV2,TGTGCCAGCATACTAGCGGGAGGGAACCTTCAAGAGACCCAGTACTTC,CASILAGGNLQETQYF
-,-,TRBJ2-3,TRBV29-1,TGCAGCGTTGAACTCCGGTACACAGATACGCAGTATTTT,CSVELRYTDTQYF
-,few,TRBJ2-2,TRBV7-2,TGTGCCAGCAGCTTACAGGGAACGACCACCGGGGAGCTGTTTTTT,CASSLQGTTTGELFF
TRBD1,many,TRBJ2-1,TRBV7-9,TGTGCCAGCAGCCCTACAGGGGCCGTAGTAGGGGAGCAGTTCTTC,CASSPTGAVVGEQFF
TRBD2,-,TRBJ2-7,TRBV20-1,TGCAGTGCCGAAAGCGGGAGCTCCTACGAGCAGTACTTC,CSAESGSSYEQYF
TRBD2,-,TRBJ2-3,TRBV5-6,TGTGCCAGCAGCCCGGGACTAGCGAATCCGACTAGCACAGATACGCAGTATTTT,CASSPGLANPTSTDTQYF
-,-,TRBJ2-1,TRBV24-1,TGTGCCACCAGTGATTTATCCGTGGGCTATGAGCAGTTCTTC,CATSDLSVGYEQFF
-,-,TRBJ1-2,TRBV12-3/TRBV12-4,TGTGCCAGCAGTCCAAGAGTGACATGGAACTATGGCTACACCTTC,CASSPRVTWNYGYTF
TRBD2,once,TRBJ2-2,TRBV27,TGTGCCAGCAGACCAACTAGCGGAACGTGGGGGGAGCTGTTTTTT,CASRPTSGTWGELFF
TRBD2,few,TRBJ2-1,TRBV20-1,TGCAGTGCTAGCTTTAGCGGGGGTTTCTACAATGAGCAGTTCTTC,CSASFSGGFYNEQFF
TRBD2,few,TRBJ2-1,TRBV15,TGTGCCACCAGCACCCTCAGACTAGCGGGATCCGGGCAGTTCTTC,CATSTLRLAGSGQFF
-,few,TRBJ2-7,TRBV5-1,TGCGCCAGCAACTTAAACGGGGCACTCTACGAGCAGTACTTC,CASNLNGALYEQYF
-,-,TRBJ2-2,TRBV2,TGTGCCAGCAGGGTTGGAGTCCTAACTAACACCGGGGAGCTGTTTTTT,CASRVGVLTNTGELFF
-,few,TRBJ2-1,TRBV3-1,TGTGCCAGCAGCCACCCCCCATTCGGCCATTCTGAGCAGTTCTTC,CASSHPPFGHSEQFF
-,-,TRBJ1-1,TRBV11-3,TGTGCCAGCAGCCCCCGATATTCGACACATGAAGCTTTCTTT,CASSPRYSTHEAFF
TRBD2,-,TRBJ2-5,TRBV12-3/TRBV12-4,TGTGCCAGCAGCATAGCGGGGTACCAAGAGACCCAGTACTTC,CASSIAGYQETQYF
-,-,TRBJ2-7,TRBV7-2,TGTGCCAGCAGCTCCCTAGGACGGGCCTACGAGCAGTACTTC,CASSSLGRAYEQYF
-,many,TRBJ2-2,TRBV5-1,TGTGCCAGCAGTTTAGGAGGGGCCGGGGAGCTGTTTTTT,CASSLGGAGELFF
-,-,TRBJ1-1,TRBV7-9,TGTGCCAGCAGCTCCCCGGGCGGGGCCATGAACACTGAAGCTTTCTTT,CASSSPGGAMNTEAFF
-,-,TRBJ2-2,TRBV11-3,TGTGCCAGCACCTTCGGTCAGGCGAACACCGGGGAGCTGTTTTTT,CASTFGQANTGELFF
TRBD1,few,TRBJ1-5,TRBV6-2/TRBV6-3,TGTGCCAGCAGTACCTGGACAGGGGGCAATCAGCCCCAGCATTTT,CASSTWTGGNQPQHF
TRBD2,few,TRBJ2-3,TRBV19,TGTGCCAGTAGTCGACTAGCGGGAGCCCTCACAGATACGCAGTATTTT,CASSRLAGALTDTQYF
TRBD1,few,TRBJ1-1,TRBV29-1,TGCAGCGTCGGGGACAGGCCTCTGAACACTGAAGCTTTCTTT,CSVGDRPLNTEAFF
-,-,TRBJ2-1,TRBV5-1,TGCGCCAGCAGCCAGTCGCTCGTTGGGAGTATCGACAATGAGCAGTTCTTC,CASSQSLVGSIDNEQFF
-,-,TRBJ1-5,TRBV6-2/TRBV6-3,TGTGCCAGCAGACAGGTACGAAATCAGCCCCAGCATTTT,CASRQVRNQPQHF
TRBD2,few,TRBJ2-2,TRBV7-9,TGTGCCAGCAGCTCCCGACTAGCGGCGAACACCGGGGAGCTGTTTTTT,CASSSRLAANTGELFF
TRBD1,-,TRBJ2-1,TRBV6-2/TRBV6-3,TGTGCCAGCAGCCCTGGACAGGGTCAATACAATGAGCAGTTCTTC,CASSPGQGQYNEQFF
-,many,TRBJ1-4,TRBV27,TGTGCCAGCAGCCTAACAGGGAGATGGGAAAAACTGTTTTTT,CASSLTGRWEKLFF
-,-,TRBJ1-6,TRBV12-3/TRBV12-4,TGTGCCAGCAGTTTTGACAGCCAAAATTCACCCCTCCACTTT,CASSFDSQNSPLHF
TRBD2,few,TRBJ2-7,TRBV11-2,TGTGCCAGCAGCTTAGATCGGGAGGGACTAGTGTACTACGAGCAGTACTTC,CASSLDREGLVYYEQYF